This record covers a single T cell receptor (beta chain). Its target is unknown. The data are from a study of CD4+ T cells in melanoma. Broader study findings: A reported correlation linked neoantigen-specific CD4+ T cells to CD8+, macrophage and B cell function. Reportedly, melanoma neoantigen-specific CD4+ T cells showed varied differentiation states.

The CDR3 length is 14 residues. V lost 0 bases to trimming and J lost 5 bases, with 11 bases between them. Germline V gene sequence: CDR1 SGDLS, CDR2 YYNGEE. Sequenced by immunoSEQ multiplex PCR; TCRdb stores in-frame clones only, minus some. The sample has roughly 9,600 clones; over 70% are singletons. The chain joins TRBV9 to TRBJ2-5, with D perhaps being TRBD1 or TRBD2 (6 bases each). The material sequenced was cells from a culture (not recorded whether cultured in vitro). The TCR sequence derives from a human donor with melanoma. The CDR3 DNA is TGTGCCAGCAGCGTAGGGGGGGCCGAGGAGACCCAGTACTTC. Translating it yields CASSVGGAEETQYF. The full variable domain, its missing parts supplied by reference TRBV9 and TRBJ2-5, is DSGVTQTPKHLITATGQRVTLRCSPRSGDLSVYWYQQSLDQGLQFLIQYYNGEERAKGNILERFSAQQFPDLHSELNLSSLELGDSALYFCASSVGGAEETQYFGPGTRLLVL.